The 8 T cell receptor beta chains in this list originate from one sample, sequenced in a study of blood T cell repertoires in COVID-19. Sequencing used immunoSEQ multiplex PCR; TCRdb keeps in-frame clones, though not all of them. The sample lists about 170,000 clones, roughly 93% occurring once. The sample consisted of peripheral blood. The receptors originated from a man younger than 35 with COVID-19, enrolled during active disease.

The sample holds a few counts of this clone. The genes are TRBV4-1 and TRBJ1-2; 11 nucleotides agree with TRBD1. With 5 bases clipped from V and 2 bases from J, the junction kept 10 bases outside the gene matches. The CDR3 consists of 17 residues. The V gene's germline CDR1 is MGHRA and CDR2 YSYEKL. DNA of the CDR3: TGCGCCAGCAGCTACCCTTCCCGGGACAGGGGGAACTATGGCTACACCTTC. This gives the protein CASSYPSRDRGNYGYTF.

V is TRBV14 and J is TRBJ1-2; 7 positions agree with TRBD1. CDR3 length: 13 residues. Germline V gene sequence: CDR1 SGHDN, CDR2 FVKESK. With 5 bases clipped from V and 7 bases from J, the junction kept 7 bases outside the gene matches. The CDR3: CASSFRDRSGYTF. The CDR3 DNA is TGTGCCAGCAGCTTCCGGGACAGATCTGGCTACACCTTC.

CDR3 protein: CASSPSGQGRYNEQFF. The CDR3 nucleotides read TGTGCCAGCAGTCCTTCGGGACAGGGGAGATACAATGAGCAGTTCTTC. The chain links TRBV27 to TRBJ2-1; TRBD1 agrees at 10 bases. Trimming took 5 bases from V and 4 from J; bases not matched to a gene: 8. This CDR3 is 16 amino acids long. Germline V lookup: CDR1 MNHEY, CDR2 SMNVEV (reference sequence).

The rearrangement links TRBV9 to TRBJ2-2; 10 bases are shared with TRBD2. Germline lookup yields CDR1 SGDLS and CDR2 YYNGEE. J was trimmed by 3 bases and V by 4 bases; bases with no gene match: 9. This CDR3 region has 17 residues. Here the CDR3 DNA reads TGTGCCAGCAGCTCACTTCGGACTAGCGGTTACACCGGGGAGCTGTTTTTT. Its protein product is CASSSLRTSGYTGELFF.

The chain joins TRBV27 to TRBJ2-7; a weak D match, TRBD2 (6 bases). CDR1 and CDR2 from the germline V gene are MNHEY and SMNVEV (reference sequence). This CDR3 contains 14 residues. Between the trimmed V and J ends, which lost 6 bases and 0 bases, there was a span of 12 bases. The CDR3 DNA follows: TGTGCCAGCAGCCCAATGACTAGCTCCTACGAGCAGTACTTC. Translation: CASSPMTSSYEQYF.

The chain recombines TRBV28 with TRBJ1-4; 7 bases are a match to TRBD1. CDR3 length: 14 residues. CDR1 and CDR2 from the germline V gene are MDHEN and SYDVKM. V shed 6 bases, J shed 5 bases, and the junction held 6 bases outside the gene matches. The CDR3 DNA reads as TGTGCCAGCAGCTCGGACAGGAGGAATGAAAAACTGTTTTTT. Amino acid sequence: CASSSDRRNEKLFF.

The chain is built from TRBV2 and TRBJ1-6; 7 bases fit TRBD1. V lost 3 bases, J lost 7 bases, and 6 bases stayed unmatched. The CDR3 has 15 amino acids. Germline CDR1 SNHLY, CDR2 FYNNEI. The CDR3: CASSDVAGGNSPLHF. CDR3 bases: TGTGCCAGCAGTGACGTGGCAGGGGGGAATTCACCCCTCCACTTT.

V is TRBV28 and J is TRBJ1-2, with TRBD1 matching over 9 bases. Germline V CDR1 and CDR2: MDHEN, SYDVKM. CDR3 size: 15 residues. The V segment lost 1 base and the J segment 4 bases; nucleotides outside the gene matches: 4. CDR3 sequence reads: CASSLLDRGFYGYTF. The CDR3, as DNA: TGTGCCAGCAGTTTATTAGACAGGGGGTTCTATGGCTACACCTTC.